This T cell receptor (beta chain) derives from a study of blood T cell repertoires in COVID-19. Study overall: COVID-19 samples collected from the United States, Italy and Spain covered acute and convalescent phases. In each case, the material was cDNA or gDNA derived from T cells, B-cell-depleted T cells, or PBMCs.

Per the original methods: Nucleated cell number was recorded as an estimate derived from reference gene primer amplification. Some clones are missing from TCRdb's copy, which holds only in-frame ones; the method was immunoSEQ multiplex PCR. The V and J calls and the clone size are those of that table, but D and trimming were determined from the DNA. The sample lists roughly 200,000 clones, about 87% occurring once. The V segment lost 7 bases and the J segment 0 bases; nucleotides outside the gene matches: 5. Germline V CDR1 and CDR2: SNHLY, FYNNEI. This CDR3 comprises 14 residues. This receptor was taken from a man aged 35 to 55 with active or convalescent COVID-19. Specimen: peripheral blood. The genes are TRBV2 and TRBJ1-1; 7 nucleotides match TRBD1. The DNA of the CDR3 is TGTGCCAGCAACATACAGGGGTTGAACACTGAAGCTTTCTTT. Protein product: CASNIQGLNTEAFF.